This T cell receptor beta chain emerged from a study of T cell responses to AZD1222 COVID-19 vaccine. Comment on this clone: The antigen is not known.

The study's findings and limits: Within unmutated variant regions lay the reported targets of nearly half of spike-specific TCRs. Repertoires in all cases were sampled only once the peak T cell response had passed. In a largely white British group with more females than males, clonal diversity was possibly underestimated.

The method was immunoSEQ multiplex PCR; TCRdb's version includes in-frame clones alone and lacks a portion of them. Here the sample spans about 69,000 clones, 83% being singletons. Germline trimming cut 4 bases from V and 12 bases from J; bases unmatched to any gene: 14. Germline CDR1 is SEHNR and CDR2 is FQNEAQ (reference sequence). This CDR3 spans 15 amino acids. The starting material was peripheral blood, obtained 28 days after the second AZD1222 dose. The V gene is TRBV7-9, the J gene TRBJ2-1; TRBD1 agrees at 8 bases. The sequence was collected from an adult who received the AZD1222 COVID-19 vaccine. The CDR3 reads CASSSGQGRTMRQFF. The DNA for the CDR3 is TGTGCCAGCAGCTCAGGACAGGGACGAACAATGAGGCAGTTCTTC.